Listed here are 26 T cell receptor beta chains from one sample, sequenced in a study of early T cells in non-severe SARS-CoV-2 infection. Via MiXCR, TCRdb re-called the 5' RACE reads, giving one row per CDR3 protein. The data show around 37,000 distinct CDR3 sequences, with around 9% seen just once and 13% held by the top ten. The sample was whole blood. Every receptor here comes from an adult who was a healthcare worker with PCR-confirmed SARS-CoV-2 infection or an uninfected control (not recorded which).

This clonotype has a handful of counts. V is TRBV11-3 and J is TRBJ1-1; 9 bases map to TRBD1. CDR1 and CDR2 (germline): SGHNT, YENEEA. V lost 8 bases, J lost 3 bases, and 7 bases stayed unmatched. The CDR3 spans 14 residues. CDR3 region: CASSPGQGDTEAFF. Written as DNA, the CDR3 is TGTGCCAGCTCTCCGGGACAGGGAGACACTGAAGCTTTCTTT.

The gene calls are TRBV5-5 and TRBJ1-6, with D tentatively TRBD1 (5 bases). The V gene's germline CDR1 is SGHKS and CDR2 YYEKEE (reference sequence). This CDR3 contains 14 residues. Trimming removed 2 bases from V and 4 bases from J, with 7 bases in between. CDR3 residues: CASSFPGYNSPLHF. The CDR3 region has the DNA TGTGCCAGCAGCTTTCCAGGGTATAATTCACCCCTCCACTTT.

This clonotype was seen repeatedly, ten times or more. The genes are TRBV6-5 and TRBJ2-1; 10 bases fit TRBD2. This CDR3 has 14 residues. Trimming cost V 7 bases and J 7 bases; bases outside gene matches: 7. Germline loops: CDR1 MNHEY, CDR2 SVGAGI. The CDR3 region has the DNA TGTGCCAGCACCCGACTAGCGGGTAGTAATGAGCAGTTCTTC. It translates to CASTRLAGSNEQFF.

At least ten counts were recorded for this clonotype. This rearrangement joins TRBV7-2 to TRBJ2-3, with TRBD1 as a possible D gene (7 bases). The CDR3 length is 14 residues. Germline CDR1 and CDR2: SGHTA and FQGNSA. Trimming left V 5 bases short and J 6 bases short, with 15 bases between. The chain's CDR3 is CASSTRDSRDTQYF. As DNA, the CDR3 is TGTGCCAGCAGCACGCGGGACAGCAGGGATACGCAGTATTTT.

This clonotype was observed many times. The rearrangement links TRBV5-6 to TRBJ2-2; tentatively, D is TRBD2 (7 bases). Germline-derived CDR1 and CDR2 are SGHDT and YYEEEE. This CDR3 is 16 amino acids long. Trimming took 3 bases from V and 4 from J, leaving 16 bases between them. The CDR3 sequence: CASSSLGGDLTGELFF. The DNA of the CDR3 is TGTGCCAGCAGCTCCCTAGGGGGGGACCTCACCGGGGAGCTGTTTTTT.

Points on this clonotype: This may arise from a read error, as a much more abundant clone is one base away. V is TRBV7-2 and J is TRBJ2-1; D gene ambiguous. Germline CDR1 reads SGHTA; CDR2 reads FQGNSA. This CDR3 region has 13 residues. V was cut by 5 bases and J by 8 bases, with 13 bases left in between. CDR3 sequence reads: CASSLYKAYEQFF. CDR3 sequence (DNA): TGTGCCAGCAGCCTATACAAGGCGTATGAGCAGTTCTTC.

The sample holds many counts of this clonotype. The gene calls are TRBV11-2 and TRBJ2-1, with D unclear. The V end lost 8 bases, the J end lost 4 bases, and 15 bases lay between the germline ends. CDR3 length: 14 amino acids. CDR1 and CDR2 (germline): SGHAT, FQNNGV. CDR3 region: CASVGSDNYNEQFF. Written as DNA, the CDR3 is TGTGCCAGCGTAGGGTCAGATAATTACAATGAGCAGTTCTTC.

This clonotype was observed many times. The chain combines TRBV30 with TRBJ1-6; TRBD1 aligns across 11 bases. The germline V gene has CDR1 GTSNPN and CDR2 SVGIG (reference sequence). V trimming: 4 bases; J trimming: 7 bases; junction bases outside the gene matches: 3. The CDR3 runs 14 residues. CDR3 sequence: CAWKGTGGNSPLHF. The CDR3 DNA sequence: TGTGCCTGGAAAGGGACAGGGGGGAATTCACCCCTCCACTTT. Drawing the rest from reference TRBV30 and TRBJ1-6, the complete variable domain is SQTIHQWPATLVQPVGSPLSLECTVEGTSNPNLYWYRQAAGRGLQLLFYSVGIGQISSEVPQNLSASRPQDRQFILSSKKLLLSDSGFYLCAWKGTGGNSPLHFGNGTRLTVT.

Ten or more counts support this clonotype. CDR3 sequence: CASSFVGSPGDQPQHF. The CDR3 nucleotides are TGTGCCAGCAGCTTTGTTGGGAGTCCTGGGGATCAGCCCCAGCATTTT. This chain joins TRBV7-2 and TRBJ1-5, with D unclear. The CDR3 has 16 residues. Trimming left V 3 bases short and J 5 bases short, with 17 bases between. Looked up from germline, CDR1 is SGHTA and CDR2 is FQGNSA.

This clonotype was detected ten times or more. J is TRBJ2-3 and V is TRBV5-6; D is tentatively TRBD1 or TRBD2 (5 bases each). The CDR3 sequence is 13 residues long. In germline, CDR1 is SGHDT, CDR2 YYEEEE. Trimming removed 0 bases from V and 3 bases from J, with 5 bases in between. The CDR3 region is CASSLGGTDTQYF. CDR3 DNA: TGTGCCAGCAGCTTGGGGGGGACAGATACGCAGTATTTT.

This clonotype showed up many times. V gene TRBV18 combines with J gene TRBJ2-7, with 9 bases fitting TRBD1. Germline trimming cut 0 bases from V and 3 bases from J; bases unmatched to any gene: 6. CDR3 length: 16 residues. Germline-derived CDR1 and CDR2 are KGHSH and LQKENI. CDR3 sequence reads: CASSPPGGTGNYEQYF. CDR3 sequence (DNA): TGTGCCAGCTCACCACCGGGCGGGACAGGGAACTACGAGCAGTACTTC. Looking up the rest from reference TRBV18 and TRBJ2-7 gives the full variable domain: NAGVMQNPRHLVRRRGQEARLRCSPMKGHSHVYWYRQLPEEGLKFMVYLQKENIIDESGMPKERFSAEFPKEGPSILRIQQVVRGDSAAYFCASSPPGGTGNYEQYFGPGTRLTVT.

The chain recombines TRBV7-3 with TRBJ2-5; no definite D call. V was pared by 4 bases and J by 5 bases, with 11 bases between. Germline CDR1 is SGHTA and CDR2 is FQGTGA. The CDR3 has 13 residues. The CDR3 sequence is CASSSPPFETQYF. The CDR3 coding sequence is TGTGCCAGCAGCTCCCCCCCCTTCGAGACCCAGTACTTC. The variable domain in full, completed from reference TRBV7-3 and TRBJ2-5, reads GAGVSQTPSNKVTEKGKYVELRCDPISGHTALYWYRQSLGQGPEFLIYFQGTGAADDSGLPNDRFFAVRPEGSVSTLKIQRTERGDSAVYLCASSSPPFETQYFGPGTRLLVL.

A remark on this clonotype: Being one base from a much bigger clone, this may be a read error. V and J are TRBV7-2 and TRBJ2-1; 9 bases are shared with TRBD1. The CDR3 is made up of 15 amino acids. Germline V CDR1 and CDR2: SGHTA, FQGNSA. This chain's CDR3 is CASSLRTGAYDEQFF. CDR3 nucleotide sequence: TGTGCCAGCAGCTTAAGGACAGGGGCCTACGATGAGCAGTTCTTC.

This clonotype appeared a single time. This clone may be a read error of a much larger clone one base away. The chain has TRBV11-2 and TRBJ2-5; D ambiguous. The CDR3 consists of 14 residues. CDR1 SGHAT and CDR2 FQNNGV come from the germline V gene. The CDR3 DNA follows: TGTGCCAGCAGCTTAGTGGCAGCTCAAGAGACCCGGTACTTC. Residues: CASSLVAAQETRYF.

This clonotype was seen repeatedly, ten times or more. The chain recombines TRBV19 with TRBJ2-1, with 10 bases fitting TRBD2. J lost 1 base, V lost 3 bases, and 3 bases had no gene match. CDR3 length equals 16 residues. Germline V lookup: CDR1 LNHDA, CDR2 SQIVND (reference sequence). The CDR3 DNA reads as TGTGCCAGTAGTATCCAAGCGGGGGGGTCCTACAATGAGCAGTTCTTC. This sequence encodes CASSIQAGGSYNEQFF.

The gene calls are TRBV12-3 or TRBV12-4 and TRBJ1-4; TRBD1 matches at 8 bases. The CDR3 is 15 amino acids. V gave up 4 bases and J gave up 4 bases; unmatched junction bases: 5. In DNA form, the CDR3 reads TGTGCCAGCAGTTCAGGACAGGGAGTTAATGAAAAACTGTTTTTT. Its protein is CASSSGQGVNEKLFF.

This clonotype was picked up many times. CDR3 amino acids: CASRLTSQPQHF. In DNA, the CDR3 is TGTGCCAGCAGGCTGACAAGTCAGCCCCAGCATTTT. The rearrangement links TRBV2 to TRBJ1-5; D remains ambiguous. The CDR3 runs to 12 residues. V shed 6 bases and J shed 6 bases, with 9 bases lying between them. Germline V gene lookup returns CDR1 SNHLY and CDR2 FYNNEI.

This clonotype was seen at least ten times. This chain uses TRBV5-1 with TRBJ2-5, with TRBD2 matching 12 bases. Losses at the gene ends were 0 bases for V and 4 bases for J; bases not matched to a gene: 7. The CDR3 length is 17 residues. Germline V gives CDR1 SGHRS, CDR2 YFSETQ. CDR3 protein: CASSLALAGGPGETQYF. CDR3 sequence (DNA): TGCGCCAGCAGCTTGGCCCTAGCGGGGGGGCCTGGAGAGACCCAGTACTTC.

This clonotype was recorded many times. V and J are TRBV5-6 and TRBJ2-3; D unresolved. Germline lookup yields CDR1 SGHDT and CDR2 YYEEEE. This CDR3 contains 14 residues. The V and J ends lost 0 bases and 2 bases respectively, with 7 bases between them. CDR3: CASSLGQDTDTQYF. CDR3 coding DNA: TGTGCCAGCAGCTTGGGGCAGGACACAGATACGCAGTATTTT.

By sample fraction, this clonotype is medium-sized. The chain recombines TRBV5-1 with TRBJ1-5; TRBD1 matches 12 bases. Trimming at V came to 4 bases and at J to 7 bases, leaving 6 bases not matched to a gene. CDR3 size: 15 residues. Germline loops: CDR1 SGHRS, CDR2 YFSETQ. CDR3 DNA: TGCGCCAGCAGCCCTGGGACAGGGGGCGGCCAGCCCCAGCATTTT. It translates to CASSPGTGGGQPQHF.

This clonotype was picked up many times. The chain has TRBV7-9 and TRBJ2-1; D is unclear. Germline CDR1 SEHNR, CDR2 FQNEAQ (reference sequence). The CDR3 length is 16 residues. Between the trimmed V and J ends, which lost 2 bases and 5 bases, there was a span of 16 bases. The CDR3 DNA reads TGTGCCAGCAGCTTAACACACCTTTATGGGGACAATGAGCAGTTCTTC. This encodes CASSLTHLYGDNEQFF.

A remark on this clonotype: A read error may be the cause here, since a much bigger clone is one base away. The chain links TRBV10-2 to TRBJ1-4; perhaps TRBD1 as D (5 bases). Germline V gives CDR1 WSHSY, CDR2 SAAADI. V lost 6 bases to trimming and J lost 7 bases, with 18 bases between them. This CDR3 region has 15 residues. CDR3 coding DNA: TGCGCCAGCAGAGCTGTCGGGACTCGGGGTGAAAAACTGTTTTTT. Amino acid sequence: CASRAVGTRGEKLFF.

This clonotype has a count of ten or more. This chain uses TRBV11-1 with TRBJ1-4; D may be TRBD1 (6 bases). Trimming removed 5 bases at V and 6 bases at J, with 13 bases between. CDR3 length equals 14 residues. CDR1 and CDR2 from the germline V gene are SGHAT and FQDESV (reference sequence). The CDR3 spells CASSRGGADEKLFF. The CDR3 bases are TGTGCCAGCAGCCGCGGGGGGGCCGATGAAAAACTGTTTTTT.

This clonotype has a handful of counts. This sequence joins TRBV2 and TRBJ2-3, with D perhaps TRBD2 (6 bases). Trimming shortened V by 4 bases and J by 6 bases, and 11 bases separated the two germline ends. There are 13 residues in the CDR3. Germline V gene data show CDR1 as SNHLY and CDR2 as FYNNEI. CDR3 amino acids: CASSVESGDTQYF. CDR3 bases: TGTGCCAGCAGTGTCGAGAGCGGGGATACGCAGTATTTT.

This clonotype was observed many times. The chain has TRBV12-3 or TRBV12-4 and TRBJ2-3; 8 positions agree with TRBD1. This CDR3 is built from 14 residues. Germline trimming cut 3 bases from V and 4 bases from J; bases unmatched to any gene: 3. The CDR3 DNA follows: TGTGCCAGCAGTTTGTTACAGGGGGCAGATACGCAGTATTTT. It is translated as CASSLLQGADTQYF.

This clonotype has at least ten counts. The chain uses TRBV6-2 or TRBV6-3 and TRBJ2-7; D may be TRBD2 (5 bases). This CDR3 comprises 15 residues. V lost 6 bases, J lost 3 bases, and 18 bases lay in between. Germline V lookup: CDR1 MNHEY, CDR2 SVGEGT. In nucleotides, the CDR3 is TGTGCCAGCAGGAACGGAGGCACGTTGGTCTACGAGCAGTACTTC. Protein product: CASRNGGTLVYEQYF.